This entry lists 19 T cell receptor beta chains sequenced from one sample in a study of blood T cell repertoires in COVID-19. The protocol was immunoSEQ multiplex PCR, while the TCRdb copy is restricted to in-frame clones and leaves out a portion. Altogether about 77,000 clones are present, about 73% being singletons, with the ten largest covering more than 20%. The specimen was peripheral blood. The receptors originated from a man in his 60s with acute or convalescent COVID-19.

In this sample, this clone turned up a few times. This chain joins TRBV5-1 and TRBJ2-1; 13 bases fit TRBD2. This CDR3 has 16 amino acids. Germline trimming cut 4 bases from V and 10 bases from J; bases unmatched to any gene: 11. The germline CDR1 and CDR2 sequences are SGHRS and YFSETQ. CDR3 sequence (DNA): TGCGCCAGCAGCCTAGGGACTAGCGGGGAGGCCGAAGAGCAGTTCTTC. Translation gives CASSLGTSGEAEEQFF.

This chain links TRBV10-3 with TRBJ2-2; 9 bases are a match to TRBD1. J gave up 7 bases and V 5 bases, and 11 bases lay outside the gene matches. This CDR3 spans 16 amino acids. Germline loops: CDR1 ENHRY, CDR2 SYGVKD. CDR3 residues: CAISSTGTGRNGELFF. The CDR3 DNA sequence: TGTGCCATCAGTTCAACCGGGACAGGGAGGAACGGGGAGCTGTTTTTT.

The V and J genes are TRBV5-8 and TRBJ1-2, with 10 bases fitting TRBD1. J lost 8 bases, V lost 4 bases, and 8 bases had no gene match. There are 14 residues in the CDR3. The germline gives CDR1 SGHTS, CDR2 YDEGEE. In DNA, the CDR3 is TGTGCCAGCAGCGTGGGACTGACAGGGGGCGGCTACACCTTC. It is translated as CASSVGLTGGGYTF.

This clone was detected a few times. The chain has TRBV6-6 and TRBJ1-5; 8 nucleotides match TRBD1. The CDR3 totals 14 residues. J lost 6 bases, V lost 6 bases, and 7 bases had no gene match. Germline lookup yields CDR1 MNHNY and CDR2 SVGAGI (reference sequence). The CDR3 bases are TGTGCCAGCAGATTACCCGACAGGGGTCAGCCCCAGCATTTT. This gives the protein CASRLPDRGQPQHF.

This clone was counted many times. The chain couples TRBV7-2 to TRBJ1-2, with D uncertain. V lost 2 bases and J lost 1, with 11 bases in between. The CDR3 runs 15 residues. Germline lookup yields CDR1 SGHTA and CDR2 FQGNSA. CDR3 nucleotides: TGTGCCAGCAGCTTATTCTTTCGAGATAACTATGGCTACACCTTC. Translating it yields CASSLFFRDNYGYTF.

The chain links TRBV6-4 to TRBJ2-3; D is possibly TRBD2 (6 bases). V lost 5 bases and J 11 bases, leaving 38 bases between the germline ends. There are 20 residues in the CDR3. CDR1 MRHNA and CDR2 SNTAGT come from the germline V gene. CDR3 protein: CASSPPGVSGDLRRVVEQYF. Here the CDR3 DNA reads TGTGCCAGCAGTCCTCCTGGGGTTTCGGGGGATCTCCGGAGAGTCGTAGAGCAGTATTTT.

V and J are TRBV4-1 and TRBJ2-7, with 8 nucleotides matching TRBD1. CDR1 MGHRA and CDR2 YSYEKL come from the germline V gene. CDR3 length: 17 residues. With 0 bases clipped from V and 0 bases from J, the junction kept 7 bases outside the gene matches. For the CDR3, the DNA is TGCGCCAGCAGCCAAGAACCCCTGGGACAGGTCTCCTACGAGCAGTACTTC. This gives the protein CASSQEPLGQVSYEQYF.

The V gene is TRBV7-2, the J gene TRBJ2-2; D perhaps matches TRBD1 (5 bases). The V end was cut by 4 bases, the J end by 10 bases, with 19 bases between. The CDR3 has 15 amino acids. Germline loops: CDR1 SGHTA, CDR2 FQGNSA. CDR3 nucleotide sequence: TGTGCCAGCAGCTATAGCTGGGGCTCCTCGGAGGAGCTGTTTTTT. Its protein is CASSYSWGSSEELFF.

This chain joins TRBV10-3 and TRBJ2-1, with 10 bases aligning to TRBD2. The CDR3 has 15 amino acids. V lost 9 bases and J lost 6; bases outside the gene matches: 11. CDR1 and CDR2 (germline): ENHRY, SYGVKD. The chain's CDR3 is CAIANLAGVTNEQFF. The CDR3 DNA reads as TGTGCCATAGCGAACCTAGCGGGAGTTACCAATGAGCAGTTCTTC.

The rearrangement links TRBV3-1 (or the pseudogene TRBV3-2) to TRBJ1-5; D is unresolved. This CDR3 has 15 residues. Trimming removed 3 bases at V and 7 bases at J, with 16 bases between. The V gene's germline CDR1 is LGHDT and CDR2 YNNKEL (reference sequence). The CDR3 DNA sequence: TGTGCCAGCAGCCACGAAGGGAGTTTGGAACAGCCCCAGCATTTT. Protein sequence: CASSHEGSLEQPQHF.

This chain uses TRBV19 with TRBJ1-3; no clear D gene. The V end lost 4 bases, the J end lost 2 bases, and 9 bases lay between the germline ends. This CDR3 comprises 14 residues. Germline V gene sequence: CDR1 LNHDA, CDR2 SQIVND (reference sequence). CDR3 region: CASSTQLTGNTIYF. CDR3 bases: TGTGCCAGTAGTACGCAACTTACTGGAAACACCATATATTTT.

The gene calls are TRBV9 and TRBJ2-1; the D gene is possibly TRBD2 (5 bases). Germline loops: CDR1 SGDLS, CDR2 YYNGEE. The CDR3 extends over 16 amino acids. V lost 3 bases, J lost 6 bases, and 19 bases lay in between. DNA of the CDR3: TGTGCCAGCAGCGGAGTAGCGAGGGCCTCGGGCAATGAGCAGTTCTTC. This encodes CASSGVARASGNEQFF.

The chain couples TRBV5-1 to TRBJ1-3; D remains ambiguous. Trimming took off 0 bases at V and 0 bases at J, with 10 bases between the two ends. Germline V gene data show CDR1 as SGHRS and CDR2 as YFSETQ. The CDR3 runs 16 residues. The CDR3 bases are TGCGCCAGCAGCTTGGGGCTGAGGCGCTCTGGAAACACCATATATTTT. It encodes CASSLGLRRSGNTIYF.

The rearrangement uses TRBV3-1 (or the pseudogene TRBV3-2) and TRBJ2-3; 10 positions match TRBD2. The CDR3 totals 17 residues. J gave up 4 bases and V 2 bases, and 9 bases lay outside the gene matches. Germline assignment: CDR1 LGHDT and CDR2 YNNKEL (reference sequence). The CDR3 bases are TGTGCCAGCAGCCAATTATCGGCCACTAGCGGGGCAGATACGCAGTATTTT. Translation gives CASSQLSATSGADTQYF.

The chain joins TRBV11-3 to TRBJ2-1; D unclear. CDR3 size: 15 residues. V lost 0 bases and J lost 2, with 8 bases in between. Germline V CDR1 and CDR2: SGHNT, YENEEA. The CDR3 loop is CASSLDSTAYNEQFF. CDR3 bases: TGTGCCAGCAGCTTAGATTCTACTGCCTACAATGAGCAGTTCTTC.

The V gene is TRBV30, the J gene TRBJ2-3; TRBD1 matches 8 bases. This CDR3 has 14 amino acids. V was pared by 3 bases and J by 1 base, with 3 bases of the junction left unmatched. Germline CDR1 GTSNPN, CDR2 SVGIG (reference sequence). CDR3 sequence reads: CAWSQGARTDTQYF. The CDR3 DNA follows: TGTGCCTGGAGCCAGGGGGCTCGCACAGATACGCAGTATTTT. The whole variable domain, remainder taken from reference TRBV30 and TRBJ2-3, is SQTIHQWPATLVQPVGSPLSLECTVEGTSNPNLYWYRQAAGRGLQLLFYSVGIGQISSEVPQNLSASRPQDRQFILSSKKLLLSDSGFYLCAWSQGARTDTQYFGPGTRLTVL.

V is TRBV5-6 and J is TRBJ1-1; D is unclear. Per germline, CDR1 SGHDT and CDR2 YYEEEE. There are 11 residues in the CDR3. Trimming stripped 3 bases from V and 11 bases from J, with 11 bases between. CDR3 sequence (DNA): TGTGCCAGCAGCTCTAATGAGAGGGCTTTCTTT. Protein: CASSSNERAFF.

The chain employs TRBV6-5 and TRBJ2-1; possibly TRBD2 for D (6 bases). This CDR3 contains 14 residues. Germline V CDR1 and CDR2: MNHEY, SVGAGI. V was cut by 8 bases and J by 7 bases, with 18 bases left in between. The CDR3 nucleotides are TGTGCCAGCGGGGGTGCGGGAATACTAAATGAGCAGTTCTTC. It encodes CASGGAGILNEQFF.

The CDR3 spells CASQDDTDVEETQYF. The DNA for the CDR3 is TGTGCCAGCCAAGACGATACAGACGTTGAGGAGACCCAGTACTTC. This chain connects TRBV19 to TRBJ2-5; no clear D. This CDR3 comprises 15 residues. The ends were cut back, 9 bases at V and 5 bases at J, with 22 bases in the middle. Germline loops: CDR1 LNHDA, CDR2 SQIVND (reference sequence).